This T cell receptor (beta chain) was found in a study of OX40 agonist ivuxolimab in advanced cancers. Study-wide results and caveats: Both CD4+ and CD8+ T cell populations in blood had undergone clonal expansion by week 6 at 0.1 to 3.0 mg/kg.

Repertoires were generated with immunoSEQ multiplex PCR, while TCRdb's copy carries only in-frame clones and drops some. The repertoire consists of about 110,000 clones, with around 90% occurring once and the leading ten covering 0.66%. Per the germline V gene, CDR1 is SGHVS and CDR2 is FQNEAQ. The CDR3 has 15 residues. Trimming took 5 bases from V and 4 from J, leaving 15 bases between them. Collection of blood occurred at baseline, at cycle 4 day 1, and at cycle 7 day 1. The table lists this clone with a count of one. Its matching antigen is unknown. The sequence was collected from an adult with an advanced solid tumor such as melanoma, head and neck, liver or kidney cancer. The rearrangement links TRBV7-8 to TRBJ1-3; possible D gene TRBD1, 6 bases. The specimen comprised CD4+ or CD8+ T cells sorted from blood, sampled in a trial of the OX40 agonist ivuxolimab. This CDR3 reads CASSLAGAGGNTIYF. The DNA of the CDR3 is TGTGCCAGCAGCCTGGCGGGGGCAGGAGGAAACACCATATATTTT.